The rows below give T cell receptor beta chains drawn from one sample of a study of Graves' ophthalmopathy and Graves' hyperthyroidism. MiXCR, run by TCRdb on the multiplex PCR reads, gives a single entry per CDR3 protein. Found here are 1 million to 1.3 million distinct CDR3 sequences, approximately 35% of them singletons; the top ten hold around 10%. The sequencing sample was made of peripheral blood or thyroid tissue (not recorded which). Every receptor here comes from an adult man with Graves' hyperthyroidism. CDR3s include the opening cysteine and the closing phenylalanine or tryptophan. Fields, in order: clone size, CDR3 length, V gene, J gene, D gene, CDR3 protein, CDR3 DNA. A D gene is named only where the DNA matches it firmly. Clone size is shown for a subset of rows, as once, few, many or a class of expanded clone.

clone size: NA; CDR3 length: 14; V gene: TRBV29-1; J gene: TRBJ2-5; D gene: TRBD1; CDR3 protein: CSVLMGTGGETQYF; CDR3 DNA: TGCAGCGTCCTGATGGGGACAGGGGGAGAGACCCAGTACTTC
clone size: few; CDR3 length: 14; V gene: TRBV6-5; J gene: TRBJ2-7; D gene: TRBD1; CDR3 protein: CASSYRQGYHEQYF; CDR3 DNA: TGTGCCAGCAGTTACAGACAGGGTTACCACGAGCAGTACTTC
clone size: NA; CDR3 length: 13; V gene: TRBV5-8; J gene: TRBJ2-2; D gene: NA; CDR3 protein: CASGRGYTGELFF; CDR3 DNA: TGTGCCAGCGGCCGGGGGTATACCGGGGAGCTGTTTTTT
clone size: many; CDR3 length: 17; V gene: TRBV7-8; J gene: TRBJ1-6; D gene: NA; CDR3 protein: CASSFQFGGDYNSPLHF; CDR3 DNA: TGTGCCAGCAGCTTTCAATTCGGGGGCGACTATAATTCACCCCTCCACTTT
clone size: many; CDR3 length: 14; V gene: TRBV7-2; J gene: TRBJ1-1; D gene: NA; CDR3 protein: CASSTPTGNTEAFF; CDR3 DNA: TGTGCCAGCAGCACCCCGACAGGGAACACTGAAGCTTTCTTT
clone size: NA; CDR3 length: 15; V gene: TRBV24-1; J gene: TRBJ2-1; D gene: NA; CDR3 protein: CATSDNHLADNEQFF; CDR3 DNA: TGTGCCACCAGTGACAACCATCTGGCGGACAATGAGCAGTTCTTC
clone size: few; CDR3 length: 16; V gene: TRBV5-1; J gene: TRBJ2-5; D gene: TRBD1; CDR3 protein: CASSLGTGGTEETQYF; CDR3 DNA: TGCGCCAGCAGCTTGGGGACAGGGGGCACGGAAGAGACCCAGTACTTC
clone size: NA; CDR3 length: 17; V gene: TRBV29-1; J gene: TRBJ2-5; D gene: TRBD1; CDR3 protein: CSVASSLGDRPQETQYF; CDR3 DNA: TGCAGCGTTGCCAGCAGCTTAGGGGACAGGCCCCAAGAGACCCAGTACTTC
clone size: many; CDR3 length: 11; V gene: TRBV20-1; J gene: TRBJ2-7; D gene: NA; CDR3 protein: CSAAGGYEQYF; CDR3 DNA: TGCAGTGCTGCCGGCGGCTACGAGCAGTACTTC
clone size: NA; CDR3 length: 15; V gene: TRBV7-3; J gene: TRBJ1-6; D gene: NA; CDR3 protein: CASSLRGRGESPLHF; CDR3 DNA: TGTGCCAGCAGCTTGAGGGGCAGGGGTGAATCACCCCTCCACTTT
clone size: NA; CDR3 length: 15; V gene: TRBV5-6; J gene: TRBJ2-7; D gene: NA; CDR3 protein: CASSLVDSYSYEQYF; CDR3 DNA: TGTGCCAGCAGCTTGGTGGACAGCTATTCCTACGAGCAGTACTTC
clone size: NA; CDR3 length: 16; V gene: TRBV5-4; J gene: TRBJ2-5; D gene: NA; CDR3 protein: CASSQQPEGGGETQYF; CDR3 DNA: TGCGCCAGCAGCCAACAGCCAGAGGGGGGTGGAGAGACCCAGTACTTC